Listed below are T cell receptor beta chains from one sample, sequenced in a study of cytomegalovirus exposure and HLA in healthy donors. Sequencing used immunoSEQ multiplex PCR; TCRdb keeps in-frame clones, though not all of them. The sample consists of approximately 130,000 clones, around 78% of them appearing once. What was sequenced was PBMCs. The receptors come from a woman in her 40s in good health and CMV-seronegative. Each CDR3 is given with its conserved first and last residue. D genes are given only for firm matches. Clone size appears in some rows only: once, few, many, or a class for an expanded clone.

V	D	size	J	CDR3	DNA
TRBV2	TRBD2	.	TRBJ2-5	CASRGLAGQETQYF	TGTGCCAGCAGGGGTCTAGCGGGTCAAGAGACCCAGTACTTC
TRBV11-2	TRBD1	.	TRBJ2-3	CASSLDGTATDTQYF	TGTGCCAGCAGCTTAGACGGGACAGCCACAGATACGCAGTATTTT
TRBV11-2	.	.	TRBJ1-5	CASSLEPGPGPQHF	TGTGCCAGCAGCTTAGAACCAGGGCCGGGTCCCCAGCATTTT
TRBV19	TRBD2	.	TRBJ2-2	CASSIVPGLAGEWGGELFF	TGTGCCAGTAGTATTGTCCCGGGACTAGCGGGAGAGTGGGGCGGGGAGCTGTTTTTT
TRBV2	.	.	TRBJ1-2	CASKGPTYGYTF	TGTGCCAGCAAGGGGCCGACCTACGGCTACACCTTC
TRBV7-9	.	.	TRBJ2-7	CASSFSNGPYEQYF	TGTGCCAGCAGCTTTAGCAACGGTCCCTACGAGCAGTACTTC
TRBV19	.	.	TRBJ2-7	CASSGGQAYEQYF	TGTGCCAGTAGTGGGGGCCAAGCCTACGAGCAGTACTTC
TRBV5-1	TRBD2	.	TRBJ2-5	CASSGIGAAGETQETQYF	TGCGCCAGCAGCGGGATAGGAGCGGCGGGAGAGACACAAGAGACCCAGTACTTC
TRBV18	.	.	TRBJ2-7	CASSPPASATYEQYF	TGTGCCAGCTCACCACCGGCGAGCGCTACCTACGAGCAGTACTTC
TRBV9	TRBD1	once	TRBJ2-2	CASSYGTGNTGELFF	TGTGCCAGCAGTTATGGGACAGGGAACACCGGGGAGCTGTTTTTT
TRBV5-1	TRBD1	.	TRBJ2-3	CASSRGQGAATDTQYF	TGCGCCAGCAGCCGTGGACAGGGGGCTGCCACAGATACGCAGTATTTT
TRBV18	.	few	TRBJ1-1	CASSPGGPDMNTEAFF	TGTGCCAGCTCACCCGGCGGGCCAGACATGAACACTGAAGCTTTCTTT
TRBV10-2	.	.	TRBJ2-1	CASTDLPGQSSYNEQFF	TGCGCCAGCACAGACCTACCCGGACAGAGCTCCTACAATGAGCAGTTCTTC
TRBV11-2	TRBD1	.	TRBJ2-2	CASSPDRGTGELFF	TGTGCCAGCAGCCCGGACAGGGGGACCGGGGAGCTGTTTTTT
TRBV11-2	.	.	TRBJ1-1	CASSSGMNTEAFF	TGTGCCAGCAGCTCCGGTATGAACACTGAAGCTTTCTTT
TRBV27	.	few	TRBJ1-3	CASSSRVSGNTIYF	TGTGCCAGCAGCTCCAGGGTTTCTGGAAACACCATATATTTT
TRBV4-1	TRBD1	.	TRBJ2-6	CASSLLGTGRLTGANVLTF	TGCGCCAGCAGCCTTCTTGGGACAGGGAGACTTACTGGGGCCAACGTCCTGACTTTC
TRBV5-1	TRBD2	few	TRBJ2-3	CASSPTSGATDTQYF	TGCGCCAGCAGCCCCACTAGCGGGGCCACAGATACGCAGTATTTT